Listed here are 2 T cell receptor beta chains from one sample, sequenced in a study of cytomegalovirus exposure and HLA in healthy donors. This PCR relied on a set of 60 Vbeta primers and 13 Jbeta primers. TCRdb keeps only in-frame clones here, not all; method: immunoSEQ multiplex PCR. This table has 55,000 to 80,000 clones, approximately 78% appearing once. Sequenced: PBMCs. The receptor set was obtained from a woman aged 25 to 39 in good health and CMV-seronegative.

The chain joins TRBV7-6 to TRBJ1-5; possible D gene TRBD1, 5 bases. The V end was cut by 1 base, the J end by 4 bases, with 17 bases between. Germline V CDR1 and CDR2: SGHVS, FNYEAQ. This CDR3 comprises 17 residues. CDR3 protein: CASSLGPRGAGNQPQHF. DNA for the CDR3: TGTGCCAGCAGCTTAGGACCCCGTGGGGCTGGGAATCAGCCCCAGCATTTT.

The chain uses TRBV5-1 and TRBJ1-1, with TRBD1 as a possible D gene (5 bases). The CDR3 spans 13 residues. The V gene's germline CDR1 is SGHRS and CDR2 YFSETQ. V was pared by 4 bases and J by 5 bases, with 12 bases between. The CDR3 loop is CASSDFGGTEAFF. CDR3 nucleotide sequence: TGCGCCAGCAGCGACTTCGGGGGTACTGAAGCTTTCTTT.